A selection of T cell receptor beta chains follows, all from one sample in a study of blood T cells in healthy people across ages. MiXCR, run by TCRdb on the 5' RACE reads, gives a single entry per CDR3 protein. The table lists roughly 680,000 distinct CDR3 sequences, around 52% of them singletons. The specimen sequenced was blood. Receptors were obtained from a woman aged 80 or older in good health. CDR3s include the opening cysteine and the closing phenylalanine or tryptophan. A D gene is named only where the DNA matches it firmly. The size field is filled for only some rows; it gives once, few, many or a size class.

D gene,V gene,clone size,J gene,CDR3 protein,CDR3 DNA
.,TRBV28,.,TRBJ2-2,CASSPSLNTGELFF,TGTGCCAGCAGTCCTTCACTGAACACCGGGGAGCTGTTTTTT
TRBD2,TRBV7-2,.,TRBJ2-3,CVSSLGVAGGDTQYF,TGTGTCAGCAGCTTAGGGGTAGCGGGAGGAGATACGCAGTATTTT
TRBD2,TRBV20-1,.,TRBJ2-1,CSAKGLAGVNEQFF,TGCAGTGCAAAGGGACTAGCGGGGGTAAATGAGCAGTTCTTC
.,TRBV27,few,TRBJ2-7,CASSPAGFLSYEQYF,TGTGCCAGCAGCCCGGCGGGTTTTCTGTCCTACGAGCAGTACTTC
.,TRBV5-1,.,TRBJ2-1,CASSLEESLYEQFF,TGCGCCAGCAGCTTGGAAGAGTCCCTTTATGAGCAGTTCTTC
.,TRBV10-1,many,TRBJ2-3,CATKNTDTQYF,TGCGCCACCAAGAACACAGATACGCAGTATTTT
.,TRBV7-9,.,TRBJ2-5,CASGATGQKETQYF,TGTGCCAGCGGCGCCACCGGACAGAAGGAGACCCAGTACTTC
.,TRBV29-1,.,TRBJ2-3,CSAPGEGNADTQYF,TGCAGCGCCCCGGGGGAAGGAAATGCAGATACGCAGTATTTT
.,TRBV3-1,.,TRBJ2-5,CASVSDTQETQYF,TGTGCCAGCGTTAGCGACACCCAAGAGACCCAGTACTTC
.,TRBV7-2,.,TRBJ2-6,CASSLKGTGANVLTF,TGTGCCAGCAGCTTGAAGGGAACTGGGGCCAACGTCCTGACTTTC
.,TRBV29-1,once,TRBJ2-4,CSVRQNLWGKNIQYF,TGCAGCGTGCGACAGAACCTATGGGGCAAAAACATTCAGTACTTC
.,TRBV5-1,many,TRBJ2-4,CASSLEVGWNIQYF,TGCGCCAGCAGCTTGGAAGTAGGGTGGAACATTCAGTACTTC
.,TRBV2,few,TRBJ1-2,CASAKWGIGYGYTF,TGTGCCAGCGCTAAGTGGGGGATCGGCTATGGCTACACCTTC
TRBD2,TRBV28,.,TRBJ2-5,CASGGLAVQETQYF,TGTGCCAGCGGAGGACTAGCGGTACAAGAGACCCAGTACTTC
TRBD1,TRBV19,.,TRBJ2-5,CASSRGTGGETQYF,TGTGCCAGTAGTAGAGGGACAGGGGGAGAGACCCAGTACTTC
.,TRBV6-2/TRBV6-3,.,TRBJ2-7,CASSYSRRQGWYEQYF,TGTGCCAGCAGTTACTCGAGGAGACAAGGATGGTACGAGCAGTACTTC
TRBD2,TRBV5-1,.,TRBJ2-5,CASSLAGGSGVQETQYF,TGCGCCAGCAGCTTGGCTGGGGGAAGCGGGGTTCAAGAGACCCAGTACTTC
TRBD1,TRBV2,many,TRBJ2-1,CASSLNRGVYWNEQFF,TGTGCCAGCAGTCTAAACAGGGGGGTCTATTGGAATGAGCAGTTCTTC
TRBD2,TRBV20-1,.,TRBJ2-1,CSARASGGRDEQFF,TGCAGTGCTAGAGCTAGCGGGGGGCGTGATGAGCAGTTCTTC
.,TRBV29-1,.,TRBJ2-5,CSGGAQETQYF,TGCAGCGGGGGGGCGCAAGAGACCCAGTACTTC
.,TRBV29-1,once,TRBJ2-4,CSVELGANIQYF,TGCAGCGTTGAATTGGGGGCTAACATTCAGTACTTC
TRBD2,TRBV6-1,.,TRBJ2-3,CASSMAAGLLTDTQYF,TGTGCCAGCAGTATGGCGGCGGGACTACTCACAGATACGCAGTATTTT